These 13 T cell receptor beta chains came from one sample sequenced in a study of OX40 agonist ivuxolimab in advanced cancers. Produced via immunoSEQ multiplex PCR; TCRdb's table is partial and in-frame only. The data contain around 94,000 clones, around nine tenths of them singletons. The sequencing used CD4+ or CD8+ T cells sorted from blood, collected in a trial of the OX40 agonist ivuxolimab. Receptors originate from an adult with an advanced solid tumor such as melanoma, head and neck, liver or kidney cancer.

CDR3 residues: CASSPSGTGFNEQFF. In DNA form, the CDR3 reads TGTGCCAGCAGCCCATCCGGGACAGGGTTCAATGAGCAGTTCTTC. This rearrangement joins TRBV7-2 to TRBJ2-1; TRBD1 aligns across 9 bases. CDR1 SGHTA and CDR2 FQGNSA come from the germline V gene. Trimming took 5 bases from V and 6 from J; bases not matched to a gene: 8. The CDR3 has 15 residues.

The chain uses TRBV4-3 and TRBJ2-3; 13 bases line up with TRBD2. Unmatched junction bases numbered 0, after V lost 0 bases and J lost 3 bases. Germline-derived CDR1 and CDR2 are LGHNA and YSLEER. CDR3 length: 16 residues. In nucleotides, the CDR3 is TGCGCCAGCAGCCAAGAGACTAGCGGGAGGACAGATACGCAGTATTTT. This sequence encodes CASSQETSGRTDTQYF.

The gene calls are TRBV18 and TRBJ1-1, with TRBD1 as a possible D gene (5 bases). The germline V and J ends were trimmed by 3 bases and 0 bases, with 17 bases remaining between them. CDR3 length equals 17 residues. Germline V gives CDR1 KGHSH, CDR2 LQKENI. CDR3 sequence reads: CASSPRPRDHLNTEAFF. Written as DNA, the CDR3 is TGTGCCAGCTCACCCCGTCCTCGGGACCATCTGAACACTGAAGCTTTCTTT. Drawing the rest from reference TRBV18 and TRBJ1-1, the complete variable domain is NAGVMQNPRHLVRRRGQEARLRCSPMKGHSHVYWYRQLPEEGLKFMVYLQKENIIDESGMPKERFSAEFPKEGPSILRIQQVVRGDSAAYFCASSPRPRDHLNTEAFFGQGTRLTVV.

The rearrangement joins TRBV6-6 to TRBJ1-1; D is undetermined. The CDR3 extends over 15 amino acids. V lost 5 bases to trimming and J lost 2 bases, with 15 bases between them. In germline, CDR1 is MNHNY, CDR2 SVGAGI (reference sequence). The CDR3, as DNA: TGTGCCAGCAGTGGACCCCCGGACGGTAACACTGAAGCTTTCTTT. Translation gives CASSGPPDGNTEAFF.

The V call is TRBV7-8, the J call TRBJ1-6; a weak D match, TRBD1 (5 bases). The length of the CDR3 is 16 residues. V lost 1 base to trimming and J lost 10 bases, with 17 bases between them. The germline V gene encodes CDR1 SGHVS and CDR2 FQNEAQ. The CDR3 is CASSLVGTVLGSPLHF. For the CDR3, the DNA is TGTGCCAGCAGCTTAGTGGGGACCGTATTAGGATCACCCCTCCACTTT.

V usage is TRBV7-8 and J usage is TRBJ2-5; D uncertain. The CDR3 consists of 15 residues. Germline assignment: CDR1 SGHVS and CDR2 FQNEAQ. The germline V and J ends were trimmed by 2 bases and 2 bases, with 12 bases remaining between them. CDR3 DNA sequence: TGTGCCAGCAGCTTAATGGGTCTCTCTCAAGAGACCCAGTACTTC. This gives the protein CASSLMGLSQETQYF. The full variable domain, in which reference TRBV7-8 and TRBJ2-5 provide the parts outside the CDR3, is GAGVSQSPRYKVAKRGQDVALRCDPISGHVSLFWYQQALGQGPEFLTYFQNEAQLDKSGLPSDRFFAERPEGSVSTLKIQRTQQEDSAVYLCASSLMGLSQETQYFGPGTRLLVL.

This chain connects TRBV5-6 to TRBJ2-7; D is possibly TRBD1 or TRBD2 (5 bases each). Trimming took 4 bases from V and 5 from J, leaving 19 bases between them. This CDR3 is built from 15 residues. Germline lookup yields CDR1 SGHDT and CDR2 YYEEEE. CDR3: CASSPTGAPTNEQYF. Written as DNA, the CDR3 is TGTGCCAGCAGCCCTACCGGGGCTCCGACCAACGAGCAGTACTTC.

The CDR3 bases are TGTGCCAGCAGCTCGATGGTAGAGCCGGGGACCCAGTACTTC. Its protein is CASSSMVEPGTQYF. The chain joins TRBV11-2 to TRBJ2-5; D unresolved. Deletions cut 4 bases from V and 7 bases from J, with 16 bases between. The CDR3 consists of 14 residues. Germline V gene sequence: CDR1 SGHAT, CDR2 FQNNGV.

The V and J genes are TRBV27 and TRBJ2-6; D is unclear. This CDR3 is 18 amino acids long. The germline gives CDR1 MNHEY, CDR2 SMNVEV (reference sequence). Trimming left V 8 bases short and J 0 bases short, with 20 bases between. The CDR3 nucleotides read TGTGCCAGCGGCCCCGACGTGGATCCACCCTCTGGGGCCAACGTCCTGACTTTC. It specifies CASGPDVDPPSGANVLTF.

The rearrangement links TRBV5-1 to TRBJ2-1, with 13 bases lining up with TRBD2. V gave up 0 bases and J gave up 7 bases; unmatched junction bases: 4. The CDR3 has 16 residues. Germline CDR1 and CDR2: SGHRS and YFSETQ. CDR3 residues: CASSLGTSGSRNEQFF. In DNA, the CDR3 is TGCGCCAGCAGCTTGGGGACTAGCGGGAGTCGGAATGAGCAGTTCTTC.

The V call is TRBV11-3, the J call TRBJ1-2; possibly TRBD1 for D (6 bases). The CDR3 contains 16 residues. The germline gives CDR1 SGHNT, CDR2 YENEEA. V shed 1 base and J shed 3 bases, with 15 bases lying between them. The CDR3 DNA reads as TGTGCCAGCAGCTTAGGGACAGCGGTTACTTACTATGGCTACACCTTC. It specifies CASSLGTAVTYYGYTF.

V gene TRBV28 combines with J gene TRBJ2-1, with 8 nucleotides matching TRBD2. Per the germline V gene, CDR1 is MDHEN and CDR2 is SYDVKM. J lost 4 bases, V lost 5 bases, and 7 bases had no gene match. The CDR3 runs 15 residues. This chain's CDR3 is CASSNTSGAYNEQFF. The DNA of the CDR3 is TGTGCCAGCAGTAACACTAGCGGAGCGTACAATGAGCAGTTCTTC. The whole variable domain, filled in from reference TRBV28 and TRBJ2-1, reads DVKVTQSSRYLVKRTGEKVFLECVQDMDHENMFWYRQDPGLGLRLIYFSYDVKMKEKGDIPEGYSVSREKKERFSLILESASTNQTSMYLCASSNTSGAYNEQFFGPGTRLTVL.

The CDR3, as DNA: TGTGCCAGCAGGCTAGCCCGCAACACCGGGGAGCTGTTTTTT. It yields the protein CASRLARNTGELFF. The rearrangement uses TRBV2 and TRBJ2-2, with a tentative D call TRBD2 (5 bases). The germline gives CDR1 SNHLY, CDR2 FYNNEI. Trimming took 6 bases from V and 2 from J, leaving 10 bases between them. The CDR3 loop spans 14 amino acids.